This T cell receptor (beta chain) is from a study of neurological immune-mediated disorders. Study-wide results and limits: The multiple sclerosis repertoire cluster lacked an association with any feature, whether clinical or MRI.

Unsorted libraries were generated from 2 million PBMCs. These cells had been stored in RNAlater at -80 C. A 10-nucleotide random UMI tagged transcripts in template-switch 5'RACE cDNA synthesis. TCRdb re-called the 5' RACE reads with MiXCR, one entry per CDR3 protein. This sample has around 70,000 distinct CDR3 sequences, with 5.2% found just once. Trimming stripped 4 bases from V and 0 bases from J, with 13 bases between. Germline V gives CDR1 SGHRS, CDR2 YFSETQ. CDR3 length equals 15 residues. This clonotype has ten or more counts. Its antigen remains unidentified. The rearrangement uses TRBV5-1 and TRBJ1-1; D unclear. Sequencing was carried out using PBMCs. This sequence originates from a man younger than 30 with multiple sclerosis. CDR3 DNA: TGCGCCAGCAGCCCCGACGAAGATTTGAACACTGAAGCTTTCTTT. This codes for CASSPDEDLNTEAFF.